One TCR beta chain is described in this entry. Its specificity is not known. Generated by immunoSEQ multiplex PCR, the TCRdb table keeps only in-frame clones and is missing some. The repertoire consists of 77,000 or so clones, with 85% occurring once and the leading ten covering roughly 2.3%. V was clipped by 0 bases and J by 4 bases, with 10 bases between them. This CDR3 is 14 amino acids long. CDR1 is SGDLS and CDR2 is YYNGEE in the germline V gene. The data originate from a study of OX40 agonist ivuxolimab in advanced cancers. Overall study: The dose-escalation cohort was over 65% male, with a mean age of approximately 61 years, ranging about 23 to 90.

Findings and limits, study-wide: Low normalized T-cell clonal expansion was also seen in some nonresponders.

The specimen was CD4+ or CD8+ T cells sorted from blood, collected in a trial of the OX40 agonist ivuxolimab. The chain couples TRBV9 to TRBJ1-2; no clear D. The sequence was obtained from an adult with an advanced solid tumor such as melanoma, head and neck, liver or kidney cancer. This chain's CDR3 is CASSVDQAGYGYTF. CDR3 bases: TGTGCCAGCAGCGTAGATCAGGCGGGCTATGGCTACACCTTC.